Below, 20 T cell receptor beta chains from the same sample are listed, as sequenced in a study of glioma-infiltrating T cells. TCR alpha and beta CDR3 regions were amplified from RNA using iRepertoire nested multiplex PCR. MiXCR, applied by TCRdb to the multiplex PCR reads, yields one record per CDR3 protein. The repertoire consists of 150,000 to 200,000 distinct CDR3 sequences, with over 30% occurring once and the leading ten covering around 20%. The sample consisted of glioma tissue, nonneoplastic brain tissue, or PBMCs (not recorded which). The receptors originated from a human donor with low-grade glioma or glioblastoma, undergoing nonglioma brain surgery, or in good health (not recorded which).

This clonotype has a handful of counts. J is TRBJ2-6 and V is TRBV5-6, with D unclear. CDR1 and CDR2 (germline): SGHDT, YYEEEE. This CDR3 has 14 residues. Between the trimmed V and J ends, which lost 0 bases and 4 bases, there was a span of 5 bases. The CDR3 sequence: CASSLGVGANVLTF. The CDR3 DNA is TGTGCCAGCAGCTTGGGCGTCGGGGCCAACGTCCTGACTTTC.

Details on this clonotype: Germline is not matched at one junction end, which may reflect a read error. CDR3: CAGSLSYRLPLYGDTF. The CDR3 DNA is TGTGCCGGCAGCCTTAGTTACAGGTTACCGCTCTATGGCGACACCTTC. The chain recombines TRBV7-6 with TRBJ1-2; maybe TRBD1 (5 bases). There are 16 residues in the CDR3. Germline lookup yields CDR1 SGHVS and CDR2 FNYEAQ.

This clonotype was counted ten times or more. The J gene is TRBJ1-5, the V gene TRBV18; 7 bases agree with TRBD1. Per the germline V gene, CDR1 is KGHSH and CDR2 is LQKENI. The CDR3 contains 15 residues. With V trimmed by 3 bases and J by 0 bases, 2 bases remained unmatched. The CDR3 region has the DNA TGTGCCAGCTCACCCCAGGGGGATAGCAATCAGCCCCAGCATTTT. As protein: CASSPQGDSNQPQHF.

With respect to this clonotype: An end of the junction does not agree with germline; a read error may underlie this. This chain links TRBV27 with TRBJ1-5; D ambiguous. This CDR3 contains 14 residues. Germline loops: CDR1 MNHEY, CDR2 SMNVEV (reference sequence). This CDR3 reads CAGSSPGSDQPQHF. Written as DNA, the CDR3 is TGTGCCGGCAGTTCTCCGGGTAGCGATCAGCCCCAGCATTTT.

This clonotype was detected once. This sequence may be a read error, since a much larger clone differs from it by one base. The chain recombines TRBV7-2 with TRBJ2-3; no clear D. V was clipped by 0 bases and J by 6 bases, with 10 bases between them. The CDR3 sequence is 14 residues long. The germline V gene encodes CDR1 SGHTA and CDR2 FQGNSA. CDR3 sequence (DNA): TGTGCCAGCAGCTTAGCCCCAAAAACGGATACGCAGTATTTT. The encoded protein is CASSLAPKTDTQYF.

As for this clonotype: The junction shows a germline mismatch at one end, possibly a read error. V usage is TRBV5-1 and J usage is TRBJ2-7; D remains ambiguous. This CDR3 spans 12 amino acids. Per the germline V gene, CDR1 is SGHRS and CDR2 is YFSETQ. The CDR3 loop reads CASILEGNKQYF. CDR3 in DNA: TGCGCCAGCATCTTGGAAGGGAATAAGCAGTACTTC.

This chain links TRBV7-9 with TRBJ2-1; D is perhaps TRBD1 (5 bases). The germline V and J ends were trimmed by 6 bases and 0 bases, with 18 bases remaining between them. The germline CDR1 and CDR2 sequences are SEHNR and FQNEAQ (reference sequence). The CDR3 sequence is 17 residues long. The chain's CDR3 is CASRSDRELSSYNEQFF. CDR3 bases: TGTGCCAGCAGATCTGACAGAGAGCTTAGCTCCTACAATGAGCAGTTCTTC.

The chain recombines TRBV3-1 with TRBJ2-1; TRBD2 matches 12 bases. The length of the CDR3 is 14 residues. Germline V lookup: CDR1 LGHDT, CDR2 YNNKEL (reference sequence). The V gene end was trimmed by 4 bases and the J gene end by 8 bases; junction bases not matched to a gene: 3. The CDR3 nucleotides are TGTGCCAGCAGCCCGACTAGCGGGAGTTATGAGCAGTTCTTC. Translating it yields CASSPTSGSYEQFF.

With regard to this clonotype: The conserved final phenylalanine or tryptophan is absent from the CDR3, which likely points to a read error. CDR3 DNA sequence: TGTGCCAGCAGCGTAGATCCTAGCGGAAATGGCTACACCTTA. Its translation is CASSVDPSGNGYTL. V is TRBV28 and J is TRBJ1-2; D uncertain. Germline loops: CDR1 MDHEN, CDR2 SYDVKM. The CDR3 spans 14 residues. Trimming shortened V by 6 bases and J by 6 bases, and 17 bases separated the two germline ends.

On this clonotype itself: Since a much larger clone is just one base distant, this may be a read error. The chain's CDR3 is CASGPQGFVGPRQFF. The CDR3 region has the DNA TGTGCCAGCGGCCCCCAAGGATTTGTCGGTCCCCGGCAGTTCTTC. V usage is TRBV7-2 and J usage is TRBJ2-1; D uncertain. CDR1 SGHTA and CDR2 FQGNSA come from the germline V gene. V lost 8 bases, J lost 12 bases, and 26 bases lay in between. The CDR3 sequence is 15 residues long.

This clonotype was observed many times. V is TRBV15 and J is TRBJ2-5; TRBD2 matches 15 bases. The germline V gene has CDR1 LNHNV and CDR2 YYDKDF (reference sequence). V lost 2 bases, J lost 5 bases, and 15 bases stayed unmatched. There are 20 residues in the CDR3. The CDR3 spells CATSRFRDRGLAGGTETQYF. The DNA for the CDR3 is TGTGCCACCAGCAGATTCCGGGATAGGGGACTAGCGGGAGGAACGGAGACCCAGTACTTC.

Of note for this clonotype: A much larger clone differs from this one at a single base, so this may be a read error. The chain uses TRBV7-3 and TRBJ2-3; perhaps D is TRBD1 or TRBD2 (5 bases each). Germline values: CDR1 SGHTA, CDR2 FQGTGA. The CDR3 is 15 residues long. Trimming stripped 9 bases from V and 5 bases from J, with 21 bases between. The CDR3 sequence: CARSFGVGGGDTQYF. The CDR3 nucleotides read TGTGCCAGAAGTTTTGGGGTTGGGGGTGGAGATACGCAGTATTTT.

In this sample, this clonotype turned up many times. The CDR3 region is CSPWSAGFEQYF. The DNA of the CDR3 is TGCAGCCCCTGGAGCGCGGGTTTCGAGCAGTACTTC. This chain links TRBV20-1 with TRBJ2-7, with D perhaps TRBD2 (5 bases). The CDR3 is made up of 12 amino acids. Germline V gives CDR1 DFQATT, CDR2 SNEGSKA (reference sequence).

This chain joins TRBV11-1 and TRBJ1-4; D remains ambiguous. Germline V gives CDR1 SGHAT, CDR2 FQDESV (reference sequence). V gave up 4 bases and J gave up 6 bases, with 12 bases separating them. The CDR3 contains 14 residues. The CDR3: CASSSLEADEKLFF. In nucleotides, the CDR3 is TGTGCCAGCAGCTCGCTCGAGGCGGATGAAAAACTGTTTTTT.

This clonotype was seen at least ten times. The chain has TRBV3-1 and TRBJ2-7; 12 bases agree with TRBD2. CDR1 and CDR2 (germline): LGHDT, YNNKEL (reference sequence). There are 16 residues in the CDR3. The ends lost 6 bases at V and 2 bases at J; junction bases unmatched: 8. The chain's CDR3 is CASSLGLAGFTYEQYF. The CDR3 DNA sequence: TGTGCCAGCAGTCTCGGACTAGCGGGATTTACCTACGAGCAGTACTTC.

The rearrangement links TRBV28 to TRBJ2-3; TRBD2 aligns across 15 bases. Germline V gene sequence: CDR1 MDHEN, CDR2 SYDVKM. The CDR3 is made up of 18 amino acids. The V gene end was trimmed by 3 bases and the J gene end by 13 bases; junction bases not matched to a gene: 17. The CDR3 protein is CASSFGLAGGQKLGNEYF. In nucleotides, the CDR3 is TGTGCCAGCAGTTTCGGACTAGCGGGAGGGCAAAAATTAGGAAATGAGTATTTT.

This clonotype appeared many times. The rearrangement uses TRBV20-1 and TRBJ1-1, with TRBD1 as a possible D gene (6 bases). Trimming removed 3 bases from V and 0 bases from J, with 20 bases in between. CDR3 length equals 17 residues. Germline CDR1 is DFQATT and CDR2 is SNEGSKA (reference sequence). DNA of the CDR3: TGCAGTGCTAGTTCCACAGGGTACTACCTCATGAACACTGAAGCTTTCTTT. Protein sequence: CSASSTGYYLMNTEAFF.

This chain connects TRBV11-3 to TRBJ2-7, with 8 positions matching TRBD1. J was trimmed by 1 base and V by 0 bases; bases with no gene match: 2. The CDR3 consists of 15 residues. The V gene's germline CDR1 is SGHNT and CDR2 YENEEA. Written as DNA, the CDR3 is TGTGCCAGCAGCTTAGATGGGACAGGATCCTACGAGCAGTACTTC. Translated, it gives CASSLDGTGSYEQYF.

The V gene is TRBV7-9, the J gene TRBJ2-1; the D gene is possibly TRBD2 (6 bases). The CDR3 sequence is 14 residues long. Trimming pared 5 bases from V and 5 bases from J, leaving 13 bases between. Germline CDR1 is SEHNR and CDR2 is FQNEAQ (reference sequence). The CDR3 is CASSVGTLHNEQFF. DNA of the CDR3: TGTGCCAGCAGCGTCGGGACTCTCCACAATGAGCAGTTCTTC.

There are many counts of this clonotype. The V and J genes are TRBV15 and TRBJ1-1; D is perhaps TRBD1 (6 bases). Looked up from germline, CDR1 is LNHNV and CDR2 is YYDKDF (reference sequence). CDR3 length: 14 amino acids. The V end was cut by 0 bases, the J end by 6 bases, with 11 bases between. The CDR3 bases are TGTGCCACCAGCAGAGATCAAGAGGGGGCTGAAGCTTTCTTT. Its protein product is CATSRDQEGAEAFF. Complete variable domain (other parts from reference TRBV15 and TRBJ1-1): DAMVIQNPRYQVTQFGKPVTLSCSQTLNHNVMYWYQQKSSQAPKLLFHYYDKDFNNEADTPDNFQSRRPNTSFCFLDIRSPGLGDTAMYLCATSRDQEGAEAFFGQGTRLTVV.